The following is a T cell receptor beta chain sequence with its context. V was shortened by 6 bases and J by 3 bases, with 9 bases between the two germline ends. Germline-derived CDR1 and CDR2 are MDHEN and SYDVKM. The CDR3 runs 13 residues. This sample stems from a study of CD8 T cells in Susac syndrome. cDNA came from about 0.5 to 1 ug RNA primed by random hexamers. It was immunoSEQ multiplex PCR that amplified TCR beta CDR3 across 54 Vbeta and 13 Jbeta. TCRdb reprocessed the immunoSEQ multiplex PCR reads with MiXCR, giving one entry per CDR3 protein. The table lists roughly 180,000 distinct CDR3 sequences, just under 95% of them singletons. TCR beta from blood CD8+ and CD4+ T cells was sequenced. The controls were healthy donors who were matched for age and sex.

The V and J genes are TRBV28 and TRBJ2-4; possibly TRBD1 for D (6 bases). This receptor was obtained from a human donor in good health. The source material was CD4+ T cells from PBMCs. The CDR3 protein is CASRRGNKNIQYF. In DNA, the CDR3 is TGTGCCAGCAGGAGGGGGAACAAAAACATTCAGTACTTC.